This TCR beta chain is from a study of blood T cells in healthy people across ages. With a J-beta primer mix and a sample-barcoded 5' primer, a second PCR ran 7 to 11 cycles. TCRdb analysed the 5' RACE reads with MiXCR anew, one entry per CDR3 protein. In the table there are roughly 720,000 distinct CDR3 sequences, around half of which are singletons. Study-wide findings and caveats: Among long-lived donors, naive CD4+ cells were more numerous and diversity higher than in aged donors.

The CDR3 has 13 amino acids. Germline lookup yields CDR1 MNHEY and CDR2 SVGEGT. Trimming cost V 6 bases and J 9 bases; bases outside gene matches: 6. The sample providers were healthy Caucasian people from Russia, aged about 6 to 95. RNA extraction gave at least 6 micrograms of total RNA per sample. Concerning this clonotype itself: The antigen remains unidentified.

The chain has TRBV6-2 or TRBV6-3 and TRBJ1-1, with 11 bases that match TRBD1. This clonotype was sampled from a man aged 80 or over in good health. Sequenced material: blood. DNA for the CDR3: TGTGCCAGCAGCTGGACAGGGGGCAGCAAAGCTTTCTTT. It codes for CASSWTGGSKAFF.